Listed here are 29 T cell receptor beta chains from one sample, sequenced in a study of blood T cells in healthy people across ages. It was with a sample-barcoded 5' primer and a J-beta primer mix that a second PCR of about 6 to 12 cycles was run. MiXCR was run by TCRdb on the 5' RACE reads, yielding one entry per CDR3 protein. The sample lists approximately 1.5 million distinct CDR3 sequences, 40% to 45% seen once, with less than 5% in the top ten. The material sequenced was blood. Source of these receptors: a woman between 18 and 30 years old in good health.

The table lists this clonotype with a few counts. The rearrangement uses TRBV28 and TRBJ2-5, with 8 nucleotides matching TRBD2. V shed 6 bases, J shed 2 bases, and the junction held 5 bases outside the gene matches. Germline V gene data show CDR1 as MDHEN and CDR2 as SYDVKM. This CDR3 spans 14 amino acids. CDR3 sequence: CASSAGGPQETQYF. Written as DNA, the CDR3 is TGTGCCAGCAGCGCGGGAGGCCCTCAAGAGACCCAGTACTTC. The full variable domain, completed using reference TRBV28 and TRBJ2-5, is DVKVTQSSRYLVKRTGEKVFLECVQDMDHENMFWYRQDPGLGLRLIYFSYDVKMKEKGDIPEGYSVSREKKERFSLILESASTNQTSMYLCASSAGGPQETQYFGPGTRLLVL.

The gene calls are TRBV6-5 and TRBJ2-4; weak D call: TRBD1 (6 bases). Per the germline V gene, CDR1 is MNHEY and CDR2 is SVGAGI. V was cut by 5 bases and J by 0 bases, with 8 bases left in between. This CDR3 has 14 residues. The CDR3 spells CASSGQLAKNIQYF. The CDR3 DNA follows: TGTGCCAGCAGTGGACAGTTAGCCAAAAACATTCAGTACTTC.

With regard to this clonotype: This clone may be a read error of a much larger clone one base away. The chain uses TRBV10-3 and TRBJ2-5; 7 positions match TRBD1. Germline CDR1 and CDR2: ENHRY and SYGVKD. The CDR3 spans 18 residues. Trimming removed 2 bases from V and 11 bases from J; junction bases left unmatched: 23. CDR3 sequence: CAISETTTGVQDYNEQYF. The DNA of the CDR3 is TGTGCCATCAGTGAGACCACAACAGGGGTACAAGACTACAATGAGCAGTACTTC.

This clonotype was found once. The CDR3 DNA sequence: TGTGCCAGCAGTTGGGACAGGGAGACCCAGTTCTTC. Translated: CASSWDRETQFF. The chain links TRBV6-5 to TRBJ2-1; the match to TRBD1 covers 9 bases. V trimming: 4 bases; J trimming: 13 bases; junction bases outside the gene matches: 5. The CDR3 covers 12 residues. Per germline, CDR1 MNHEY and CDR2 SVGAGI.

The CDR3 DNA sequence: TGCAGTGCTAGGGGTAGCGGGGAAAAAAGCACAGATACGCAGTATTTT. This translates into CSARGSGEKSTDTQYF. The chain carries TRBV20-1 and TRBJ2-3; 8 bases fit TRBD2. Trimming cost V 3 bases and J 0 bases; bases outside gene matches: 8. CDR1 and CDR2 from the germline V gene are DFQATT and SNEGSKA (reference sequence). CDR3 length equals 16 residues.

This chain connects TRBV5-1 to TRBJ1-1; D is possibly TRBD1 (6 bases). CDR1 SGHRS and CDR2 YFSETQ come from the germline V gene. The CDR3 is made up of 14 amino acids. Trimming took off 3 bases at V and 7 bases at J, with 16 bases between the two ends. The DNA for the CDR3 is TGCGCCAGCAGCTCCAACGCAGGGGCTGGTGAAGCTTTCTTT. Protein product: CASSSNAGAGEAFF.

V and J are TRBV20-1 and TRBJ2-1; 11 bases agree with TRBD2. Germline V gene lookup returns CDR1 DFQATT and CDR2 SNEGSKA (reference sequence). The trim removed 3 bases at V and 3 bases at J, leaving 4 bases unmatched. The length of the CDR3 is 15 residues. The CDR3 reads CSASPGLAVYNEQFF. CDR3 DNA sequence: TGCAGTGCTAGTCCGGGACTAGCGGTCTACAATGAGCAGTTCTTC.

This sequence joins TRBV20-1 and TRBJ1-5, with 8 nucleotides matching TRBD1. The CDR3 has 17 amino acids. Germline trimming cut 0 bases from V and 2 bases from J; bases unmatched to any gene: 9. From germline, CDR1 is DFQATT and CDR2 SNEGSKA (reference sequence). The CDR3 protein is CSAREGQGYYRNQPQHF. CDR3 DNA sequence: TGCAGTGCTAGAGAAGGACAGGGATACTATCGCAATCAGCCCCAGCATTTT.

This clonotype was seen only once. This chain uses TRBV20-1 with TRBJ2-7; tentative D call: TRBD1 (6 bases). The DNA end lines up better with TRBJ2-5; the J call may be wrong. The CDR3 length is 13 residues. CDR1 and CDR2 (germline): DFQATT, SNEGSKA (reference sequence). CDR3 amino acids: CSARVPGEETQYF. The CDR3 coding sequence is TGCAGTGCTAGAGTGCCAGGGGAAGAGACCCAGTACTTC.

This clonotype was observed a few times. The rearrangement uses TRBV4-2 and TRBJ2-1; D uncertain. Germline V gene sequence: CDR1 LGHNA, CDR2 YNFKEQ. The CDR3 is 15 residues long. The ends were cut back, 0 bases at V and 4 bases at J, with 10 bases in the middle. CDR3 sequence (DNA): TGTGCCAGCAGCCAAGACGGTGGCATTTACAATGAGCAGTTCTTC. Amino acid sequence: CASSQDGGIYNEQFF.

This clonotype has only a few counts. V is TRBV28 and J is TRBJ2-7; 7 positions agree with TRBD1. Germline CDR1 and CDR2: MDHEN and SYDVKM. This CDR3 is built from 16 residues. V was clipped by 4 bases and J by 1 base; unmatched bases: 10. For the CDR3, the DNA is TGTGCCAGCAGTTCGCCCCGTGACAGGGCTTCCTACGAGCAGTACTTC. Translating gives CASSSPRDRASYEQYF.

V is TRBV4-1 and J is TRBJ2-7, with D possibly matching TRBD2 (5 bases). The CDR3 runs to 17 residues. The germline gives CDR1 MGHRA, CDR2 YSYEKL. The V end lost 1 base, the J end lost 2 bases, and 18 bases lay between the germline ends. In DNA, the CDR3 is TGCGCCAGCAGCCAAGTTCCCGCCGGAGGATTCCCCTACGAGCAGTACTTC. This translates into CASSQVPAGGFPYEQYF.

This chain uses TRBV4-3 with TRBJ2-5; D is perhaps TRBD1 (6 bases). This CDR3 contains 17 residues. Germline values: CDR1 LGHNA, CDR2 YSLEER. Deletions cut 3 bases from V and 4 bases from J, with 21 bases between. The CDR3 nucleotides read TGCGCCAGCAGCCAGACCCGACAGGCTTTTGGTGGAGAGACCCAGTACTTC. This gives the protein CASSQTRQAFGGETQYF.

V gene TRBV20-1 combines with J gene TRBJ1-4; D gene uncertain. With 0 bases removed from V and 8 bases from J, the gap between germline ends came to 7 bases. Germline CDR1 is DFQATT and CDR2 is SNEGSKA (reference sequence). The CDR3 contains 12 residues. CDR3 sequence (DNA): TGCAGTGCTAGAGATCTCCAGGAAAAACTGTTTTTT. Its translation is CSARDLQEKLFF.

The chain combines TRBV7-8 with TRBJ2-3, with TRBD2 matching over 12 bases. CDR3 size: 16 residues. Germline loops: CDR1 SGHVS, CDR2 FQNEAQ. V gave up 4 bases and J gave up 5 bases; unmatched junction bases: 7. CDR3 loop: CASSSRLAGDLDTQYF. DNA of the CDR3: TGTGCCAGCAGCTCCCGACTAGCGGGAGATCTAGATACGCAGTATTTT.

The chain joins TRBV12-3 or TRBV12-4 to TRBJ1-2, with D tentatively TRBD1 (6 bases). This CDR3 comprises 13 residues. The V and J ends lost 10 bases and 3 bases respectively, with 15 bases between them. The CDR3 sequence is CAIDGGRDYGYTF. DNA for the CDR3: TGTGCCATAGACGGGGGGCGCGACTATGGCTACACCTTC.

CDR3 in DNA: TGTGCCAGCAGTACCCGGACAGGGGTTAAAGCTTTCTTT. Amino acids: CASSTRTGVKAFF. The chain uses TRBV25-1 and TRBJ1-1; 9 nucleotides line up with TRBD1. Germline trimming cut 5 bases from V and 9 bases from J; bases unmatched to any gene: 7. The CDR3 sequence is 13 residues long. The germline gives CDR1 MGHDK, CDR2 SYGVNS.

The chain's CDR3 is CASSFMAGIYNEQFF. The CDR3 DNA reads TGTGCCAGCAGTTTTATGGCGGGAATCTACAATGAGCAGTTCTTC. The rearrangement uses TRBV6-2 or TRBV6-3 and TRBJ2-1, with D maybe TRBD2 (6 bases). CDR1 and CDR2 from the germline V gene are MNHEY and SVGEGT. The ends were cut back, 4 bases at V and 3 bases at J, with 13 bases in the middle. The CDR3 has 15 residues.

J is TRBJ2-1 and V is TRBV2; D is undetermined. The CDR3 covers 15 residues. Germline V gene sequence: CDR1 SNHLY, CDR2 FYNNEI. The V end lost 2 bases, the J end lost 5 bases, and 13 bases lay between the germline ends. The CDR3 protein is CASSESSPVDNEQFF. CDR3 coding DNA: TGTGCCAGCAGTGAATCTTCGCCCGTTGACAATGAGCAGTTCTTC.

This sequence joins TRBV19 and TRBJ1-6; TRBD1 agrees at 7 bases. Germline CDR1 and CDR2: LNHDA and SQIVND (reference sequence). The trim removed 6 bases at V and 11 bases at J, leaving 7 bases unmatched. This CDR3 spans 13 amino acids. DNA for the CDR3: TGTGCCAGTAGCGAGACAGGGCGCCCACCCCTCCACTTT. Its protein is CASSETGRPPLHF.

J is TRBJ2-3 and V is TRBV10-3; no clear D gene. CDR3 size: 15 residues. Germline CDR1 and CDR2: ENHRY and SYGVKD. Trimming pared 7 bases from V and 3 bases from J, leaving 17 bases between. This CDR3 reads CAINPGQHETDTQYF. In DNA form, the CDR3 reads TGTGCCATCAACCCGGGCCAACACGAGACAGATACGCAGTATTTT.

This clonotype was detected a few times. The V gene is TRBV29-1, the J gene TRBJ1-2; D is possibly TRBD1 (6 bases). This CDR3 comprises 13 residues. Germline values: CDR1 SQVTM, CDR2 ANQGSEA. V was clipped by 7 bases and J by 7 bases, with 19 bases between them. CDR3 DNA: TGCAGCGCTGGCCACAACAGGGAAAGTGGCTACACCTTC. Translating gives CSAGHNRESGYTF.

In DNA, the CDR3 is TGTGCCAGCAGGCTTGGCTATGGCTACACCTTC. Its protein product is CASRLGYGYTF. The chain couples TRBV6-5 to TRBJ1-2; D is unclear. V was trimmed by 6 bases and J by 4 bases, leaving 6 bases between them. This CDR3 spans 11 amino acids. Germline loops: CDR1 MNHEY, CDR2 SVGAGI.

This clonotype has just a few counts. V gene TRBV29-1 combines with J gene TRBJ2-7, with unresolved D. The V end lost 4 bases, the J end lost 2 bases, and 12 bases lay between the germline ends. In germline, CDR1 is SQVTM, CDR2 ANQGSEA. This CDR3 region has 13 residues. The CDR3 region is CSVVTHFAYEQYF. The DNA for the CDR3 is TGCAGCGTTGTAACCCACTTTGCCTACGAGCAGTACTTC.

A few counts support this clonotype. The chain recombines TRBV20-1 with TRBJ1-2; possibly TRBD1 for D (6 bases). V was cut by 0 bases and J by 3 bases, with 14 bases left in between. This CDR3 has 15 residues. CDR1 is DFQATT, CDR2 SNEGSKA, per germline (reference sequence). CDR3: CSARDFPGEDYGYTF. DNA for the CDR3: TGCAGTGCTAGAGATTTCCCAGGGGAGGACTATGGCTACACCTTC.

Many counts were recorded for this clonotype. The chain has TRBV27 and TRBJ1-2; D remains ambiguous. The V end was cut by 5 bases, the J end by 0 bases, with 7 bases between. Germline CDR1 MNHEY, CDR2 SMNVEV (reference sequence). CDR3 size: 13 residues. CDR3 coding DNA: TGTGCCAGCAGTCCGGAGACTAACTATGGCTACACCTTC. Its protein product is CASSPETNYGYTF.

The CDR3 spells CASSSPYRDEQYF. In DNA form, the CDR3 reads TGTGCCAGCAGCTCACCCTACAGGGATGAGCAGTACTTC. The chain has TRBV7-2 and TRBJ2-7, with a possible D match to TRBD1 (6 bases). V was cut by 4 bases and J by 7 bases, with 14 bases left in between. Germline loops: CDR1 SGHTA, CDR2 FQGNSA. The CDR3 extends over 13 amino acids. Full variable domain (rest looked up from reference TRBV7-2 and TRBJ2-7): GAGVSQSPSNKVTEKGKDVELRCDPISGHTALYWYRQSLGQGLEFLIYFQGNSAPDKSGLPSDRFSAERTGGSVSTLTIQRTQQEDSAVYLCASSSPYRDEQYFGPGTRLTVT.

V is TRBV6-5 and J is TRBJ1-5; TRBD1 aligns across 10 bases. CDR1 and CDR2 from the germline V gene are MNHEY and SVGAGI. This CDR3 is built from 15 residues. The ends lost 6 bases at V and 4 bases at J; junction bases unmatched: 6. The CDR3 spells CASSPDRGQNQPQHF. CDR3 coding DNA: TGTGCCAGCAGCCCCGACAGGGGGCAAAATCAGCCCCAGCATTTT.

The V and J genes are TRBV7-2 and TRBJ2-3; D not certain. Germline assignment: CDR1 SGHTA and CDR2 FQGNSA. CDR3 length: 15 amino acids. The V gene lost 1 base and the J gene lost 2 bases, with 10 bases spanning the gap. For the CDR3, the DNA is TGTGCCAGCAGCTTAGGGTGGCCAGACACAGATACGCAGTATTTT. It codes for CASSLGWPDTDTQYF. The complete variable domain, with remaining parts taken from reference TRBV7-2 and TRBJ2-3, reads GAGVSQSPSNKVTEKGKDVELRCDPISGHTALYWYRQSLGQGLEFLIYFQGNSAPDKSGLPSDRFSAERTGGSVSTLTIQRTQQEDSAVYLCASSLGWPDTDTQYFGPGTRLTVL.